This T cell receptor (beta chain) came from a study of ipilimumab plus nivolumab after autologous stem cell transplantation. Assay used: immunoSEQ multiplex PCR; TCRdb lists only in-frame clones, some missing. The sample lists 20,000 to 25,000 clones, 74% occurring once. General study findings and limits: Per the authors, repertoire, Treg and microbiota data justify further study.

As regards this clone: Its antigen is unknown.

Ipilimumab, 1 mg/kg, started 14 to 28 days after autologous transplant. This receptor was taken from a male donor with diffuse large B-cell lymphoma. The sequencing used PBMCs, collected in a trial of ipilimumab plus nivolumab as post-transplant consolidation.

The CDR3 is CASRITSGSYNEQFF. The CDR3 DNA sequence: TGTGCCAGTAGGATCACTAGCGGGAGTTACAATGAGCAGTTCTTC. The V gene is TRBV19, the J gene TRBJ2-1; 11 nucleotides agree with TRBD2. The V gene end was trimmed by 6 bases and the J gene end by 4 bases; junction bases not matched to a gene: 5. Germline CDR1 is LNHDA and CDR2 is SQIVND (reference sequence). The CDR3 sequence is 15 residues long.